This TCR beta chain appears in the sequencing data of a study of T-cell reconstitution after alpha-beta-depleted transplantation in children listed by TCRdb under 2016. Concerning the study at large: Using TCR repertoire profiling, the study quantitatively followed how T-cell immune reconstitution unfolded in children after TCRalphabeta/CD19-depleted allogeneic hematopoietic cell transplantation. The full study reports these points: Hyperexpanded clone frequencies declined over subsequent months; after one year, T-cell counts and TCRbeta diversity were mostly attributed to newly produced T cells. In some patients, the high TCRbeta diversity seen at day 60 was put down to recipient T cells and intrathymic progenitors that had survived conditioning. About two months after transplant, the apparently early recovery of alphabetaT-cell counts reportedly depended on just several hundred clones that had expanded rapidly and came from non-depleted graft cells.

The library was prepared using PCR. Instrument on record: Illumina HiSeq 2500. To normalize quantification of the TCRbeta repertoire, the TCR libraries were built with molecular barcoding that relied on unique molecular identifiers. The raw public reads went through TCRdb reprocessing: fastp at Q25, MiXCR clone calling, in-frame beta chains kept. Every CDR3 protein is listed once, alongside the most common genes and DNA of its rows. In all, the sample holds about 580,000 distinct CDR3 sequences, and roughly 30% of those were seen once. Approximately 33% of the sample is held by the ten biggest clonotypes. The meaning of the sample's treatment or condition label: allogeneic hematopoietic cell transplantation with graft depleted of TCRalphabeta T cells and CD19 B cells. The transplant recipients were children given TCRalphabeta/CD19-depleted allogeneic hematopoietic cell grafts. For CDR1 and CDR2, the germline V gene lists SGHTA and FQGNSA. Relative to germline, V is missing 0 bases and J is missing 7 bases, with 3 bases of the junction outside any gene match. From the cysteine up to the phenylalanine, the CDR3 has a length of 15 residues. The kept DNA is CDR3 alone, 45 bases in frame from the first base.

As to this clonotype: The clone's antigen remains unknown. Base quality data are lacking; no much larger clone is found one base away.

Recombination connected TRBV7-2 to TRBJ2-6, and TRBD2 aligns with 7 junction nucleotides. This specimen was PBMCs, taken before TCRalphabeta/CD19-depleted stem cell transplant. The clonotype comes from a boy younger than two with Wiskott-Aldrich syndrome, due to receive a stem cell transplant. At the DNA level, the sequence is TGTGCCAGCAGCTTAGCTTGGGGGGGAGCCAACGTCCTGACTTTC. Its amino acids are CASSLAWGGANVLTF. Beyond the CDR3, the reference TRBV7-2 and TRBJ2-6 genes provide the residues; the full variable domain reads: GAGVSQSPSNKVTEKGKDVELRCDPISGHTALYWYRQSLGQGLEFLIYFQGNSAPDKSGLPSDRFSAERTGGSVSTLTIQRTQQEDSAVYLCASSLAWGGANVLTFGAGSRLTVL.